This entry lists 23 T cell receptor beta chains sequenced from one sample in a study of beta chain features in type 1 diabetes. Findings and caveats of the study: For Type 1 diabetes patients, all four CD4+ subsets carried TCRB CDR3s that were moderately but significantly shorter.

Every bit of the isolated RNA underwent reverse transcription, so sequencing read expressed TCRB transcripts. Produced via immunoSEQ multiplex PCR; TCRdb's table is partial and in-frame only. The repertoire holds roughly 340,000 clones, with roughly 12% as singletons. The antigens these receptors bind are not known. Sequenced sample: naive CD4+ T cells from blood. The receptors derive from a woman aged 18-29 years with type 1 diabetes.

This clone was seen a few times. The gene calls are TRBV13 and TRBJ2-3; TRBD2 is a possible D gene (6 bases). The CDR3 has 14 residues. The V gene's germline CDR1 is PRHDT and CDR2 FYEKMQ (reference sequence). V was clipped by 6 bases and J by 3 bases, with 13 bases between them. This chain's CDR3 is CASRRLGVTDTQYF. For the CDR3, the DNA is TGTGCCAGCAGACGACTAGGGGTTACAGATACGCAGTATTTT.

This clone was recorded a few times. This sample includes further DNA sequences coding for the same CDR3. V gene TRBV7-2 combines with J gene TRBJ1-1; a weak D match, TRBD1 (5 bases). CDR1 and CDR2 from the germline V gene are SGHTA and FQGNSA. The V end was cut by 6 bases, the J end by 2 bases, with 10 bases between. This CDR3 has 13 residues. Written as DNA, the CDR3 is TGTGCCAGCAGTTCTCAGGGAAACACTGAAGCTTTCTTT. Its translation: CASSSQGNTEAFF. Full variable domain (outside the CDR3, taken from reference TRBV7-2 and TRBJ1-1): GAGVSQSPSNKVTEKGKDVELRCDPISGHTALYWYRQSLGQGLEFLIYFQGNSAPDKSGLPSDRFSAERTGGSVSTLTIQRTQQEDSAVYLCASSSQGNTEAFFGQGTRLTVV.

The chain combines TRBV18 with TRBJ1-1; a weak D match, TRBD1 (5 bases). Germline CDR1 KGHSH, CDR2 LQKENI. V gave up 3 bases and J gave up 1 base, with 9 bases separating them. The CDR3 spans 14 residues. The CDR3 DNA reads TGTGCCAGCTCACCTGGGGCAGGGAACACTGAAGCTTTCTTT. Residues: CASSPGAGNTEAFF.

This clone has more than one count but fewer than ten. V is TRBV25-1 and J is TRBJ1-6, with 9 bases matching TRBD1. V lost 4 bases, J lost 9 bases, and 4 bases stayed unmatched. Germline V lookup: CDR1 MGHDK, CDR2 SYGVNS. This CDR3 is built from 14 residues. The DNA of the CDR3 is TGTGCCAGCAGTGGGGGACAGGGCGGTTCACCCCTCCACTTT. Protein sequence: CASSGGQGGSPLHF.

The chain joins TRBV4-2 to TRBJ1-2; 8 nucleotides agree with TRBD1. CDR1 and CDR2 from the germline V gene are LGHNA and YNFKEQ. Trimming took 2 bases from V and 7 from J; bases not matched to a gene: 9. The CDR3 is 15 amino acids. This CDR3 is CASSQPQGERSGYTF. The CDR3 DNA is TGTGCCAGCAGCCAACCACAGGGGGAAAGGAGTGGCTACACCTTC.

J is TRBJ2-6 and V is TRBV29-1, with TRBD2 as a possible D gene (6 bases). The ends were cut back, 7 bases at V and 4 bases at J, with 20 bases in the middle. CDR1 SQVTM and CDR2 ANQGSEA come from the germline V gene. The CDR3 spans 16 residues. CDR3 nucleotide sequence: TGCAGCGCCGCGGGGACCCACCAAGGCGGGGCCAACGTCCTGACTTTC. Amino acid sequence: CSAAGTHQGGANVLTF. The variable domain in full, with the rest retrieved from reference TRBV29-1 and TRBJ2-6, is SAVISQKPSRDICQRGTSLTIQCQVDSQVTMMFWYRQQPGQSLTLIATANQGSEATYESGFVIDKFPISRPNLTFSTLTVSNMSPEDSSIYLCSAAGTHQGGANVLTFGAGSRLTVL.

The table lists this clone with a few counts. V gene TRBV10-3 combines with J gene TRBJ2-1; 11 bases align to TRBD2. The CDR3 has 14 residues. The V gene end was trimmed by 8 bases and the J gene end by 7 bases; junction bases not matched to a gene: 7. Germline V gene data show CDR1 as ENHRY and CDR2 as SYGVKD. Here the CDR3 DNA reads TGTGCCATCCCACTAGCGGGAGAGTGTAATGAGCAGTTCTTC. Residues: CAIPLAGECNEQFF.

This clone was observed a few times. The chain couples TRBV28 to TRBJ2-1, with 13 bases matching TRBD2. Per germline, CDR1 MDHEN and CDR2 SYDVKM. There are 17 residues in the CDR3. Trimming took 6 bases from V and 5 from J; bases not matched to a gene: 10. The CDR3 DNA is TGTGCCAGCAGCGCCCCTTTGACTAGCGGGAGGCACAATGAGCAGTTCTTC. It codes for CASSAPLTSGRHNEQFF.

This clone was detected only once. CDR3 loop: CASSVDRPEQYF. The CDR3 nucleotides are TGTGCCAGCAGTGTAGACAGGCCTGAGCAGTACTTC. V is TRBV28 and J is TRBJ2-7, with a weak D call TRBD1 (6 bases). V was shortened by 5 bases and J by 7 bases, with 12 bases between the two germline ends. There are 12 residues in the CDR3. Germline-derived CDR1 and CDR2 are MDHEN and SYDVKM. The variable domain in full, completed from reference TRBV28 and TRBJ2-7, reads DVKVTQSSRYLVKRTGEKVFLECVQDMDHENMFWYRQDPGLGLRLIYFSYDVKMKEKGDIPEGYSVSREKKERFSLILESASTNQTSMYLCASSVDRPEQYFGPGTRLTVT.

This clone was picked up a small number of times. This chain links TRBV7-2 with TRBJ2-1; tentatively, D is TRBD1 (6 bases). There are 15 residues in the CDR3. CDR1 is SGHTA, CDR2 FQGNSA, per germline. Trimming cost V 3 bases and J 0 bases, with 9 bases left between them. Here the CDR3 DNA reads TGTGCCAGCAGCTTGGGGGCTTACTCCTACAATGAGCAGTTCTTC. Translation: CASSLGAYSYNEQFF.

Remarks on this clone: At the DNA level, this CDR3 is encoded by other sequences in the same sample as well. The V gene is TRBV14, the J gene TRBJ2-7; 13 positions agree with TRBD2. The V gene's germline CDR1 is SGHDN and CDR2 FVKESK. V trimming: 4 bases; J trimming: 4 bases; junction bases outside the gene matches: 1. The CDR3 runs to 14 residues. The CDR3 sequence is CASSRGLAGYEQYF. Here the CDR3 DNA reads TGTGCCAGCAGCCGGGGACTAGCGGGGTACGAGCAGTACTTC. Complete variable domain (other parts from reference TRBV14 and TRBJ2-7): EAGVTQFPSHSVIEKGQTVTLRCDPISGHDNLYWYRRVMGKEIKFLLHFVKESKQDESGMPNNRFLAERTGGTYSTLKVQPAELEDSGVYFCASSRGLAGYEQYFGPGTRLTVT.

The V call is TRBV9, the J call TRBJ2-3; D not resolved. The CDR3 length is 14 residues. Trimming took 3 bases from V and 5 from J, leaving 13 bases between them. The germline CDR1 and CDR2 sequences are SGDLS and YYNGEE. The DNA of the CDR3 is TGTGCCAGCAGCGCACTAATGTGGCGAGATACGCAGTATTTT. It is translated as CASSALMWRDTQYF.

The V gene is TRBV15, the J gene TRBJ2-1; 12 bases map to TRBD2. CDR3 size: 16 residues. Germline V gene data show CDR1 as LNHNV and CDR2 as YYDKDF (reference sequence). With V trimmed by 3 bases and J by 6 bases, 6 bases remained unmatched. CDR3 bases: TGTGCCACCAGCAGTCGTGGGACTAGCGGGTCCAATGAGCAGTTCTTC. This gives the protein CATSSRGTSGSNEQFF.

This chain uses TRBV7-9 with TRBJ2-1; 10 bases are a match to TRBD2. Trimming cost V 3 bases and J 6 bases; bases outside gene matches: 5. This CDR3 spans 15 amino acids. Germline lookup yields CDR1 SEHNR and CDR2 FQNEAQ (reference sequence). CDR3 in DNA: TGTGCCAGCAGCTTTCCGGGACTAGCGAGCAATGAGCAGTTCTTC. This sequence encodes CASSFPGLASNEQFF.

This clone was found a few times. The V gene is TRBV7-6, the J gene TRBJ2-3; 7 nucleotides agree with TRBD1. The CDR3 contains 17 residues. The germline gives CDR1 SGHVS, CDR2 FNYEAQ. Trimming at V came to 5 bases and at J to 6 bases, leaving 17 bases not matched to a gene. The CDR3 DNA reads TGTGCCAGCAGCGTGGCCGGGACAGACGTGAGAGTGGATACGCAGTATTTT. This codes for CASSVAGTDVRVDTQYF.

This clone was observed a handful of times. J is TRBJ2-1 and V is TRBV6-5, with D possibly TRBD1 on 5 matching bases. This CDR3 comprises 13 residues. Trimming shortened V by 6 bases and J by 6 bases, and 12 bases separated the two germline ends. Germline V gene sequence: CDR1 MNHEY, CDR2 SVGAGI. The CDR3 region is CASRRQGSNEQFF. The CDR3 coding sequence is TGTGCCAGCAGACGGCAGGGAAGCAATGAGCAGTTCTTC.

This clone was detected only a few times. The chain combines TRBV7-2 with TRBJ2-5; D might be TRBD2 (6 bases). Trimming removed 3 bases from V and 2 bases from J, with 10 bases in between. This CDR3 comprises 14 residues. CDR1 and CDR2 from the germline V gene are SGHTA and FQGNSA. CDR3 nucleotide sequence: TGTGCCAGCAGCTTCTATCGGGAGCAAGAGACCCAGTACTTC. This codes for CASSFYREQETQYF.

This clone turned up a few times. The chain uses TRBV29-1 and TRBJ2-1; 7 positions agree with TRBD1. CDR3 size: 11 residues. The V segment lost 7 bases and the J segment 10 bases; nucleotides outside the gene matches: 7. The germline V gene encodes CDR1 SQVTM and CDR2 ANQGSEA. CDR3 protein: CSARGPAEQFF. CDR3 bases: TGCAGCGCAAGGGGGCCAGCGGAGCAGTTCTTC.

J is TRBJ2-4 and V is TRBV7-9; D not resolved. The CDR3 covers 14 residues. The V gene's germline CDR1 is SEHNR and CDR2 FQNEAQ (reference sequence). V lost 2 bases to trimming and J lost 5 bases, with 10 bases between them. CDR3 in DNA: TGTGCCAGCAGCTTATCTCACAGCCAAAACATTCAGTACTTC. It codes for CASSLSHSQNIQYF.

J is TRBJ2-7 and V is TRBV9; no reliable D call. V dropped 2 bases and J dropped 6 bases, with 12 bases sitting between them. The CDR3 is made up of 13 amino acids. CDR1 is SGDLS and CDR2 is YYNGEE in the germline V gene. The CDR3 nucleotides read TGTGCCAGCAGCGTCCTCCAGTCATCCGAGCAGTACTTC. Its translation is CASSVLQSSEQYF. Using reference TRBV9 and TRBJ2-7 for the parts outside the CDR3, the full variable domain is DSGVTQTPKHLITATGQRVTLRCSPRSGDLSVYWYQQSLDQGLQFLIQYYNGEERAKGNILERFSAQQFPDLHSELNLSSLELGDSALYFCASSVLQSSEQYFGPGTRLTVT.

This clone was detected only a few times. The CDR3 DNA reads as TGTGCCAGCAGTTTATTAGCGGGGGGTAACAATGAGCAGTTCTTC. It translates to CASSLLAGGNNEQFF. V and J are TRBV27 and TRBJ2-1; TRBD2 agrees at 10 bases. This CDR3 is built from 15 residues. Losses at the gene ends were 1 base for V and 5 bases for J; bases not matched to a gene: 2. Germline V lookup: CDR1 MNHEY, CDR2 SMNVEV (reference sequence).

The CDR3 region is CSVDIAGGATDTQYF. The CDR3 DNA is TGCAGCGTCGACATAGCGGGGGGGGCCACAGATACGCAGTATTTT. V usage is TRBV29-1 and J usage is TRBJ2-3; 11 positions match TRBD2. CDR1 and CDR2 from the germline V gene are SQVTM and ANQGSEA. The CDR3 runs to 15 residues. V lost 6 bases, J lost 2 bases, and 7 bases stayed unmatched.

As DNA, the CDR3 is TGTGCCAGCAGTTACTCGCCAGGTCCCTACGAGCAGTACTTC. It translates to CASSYSPGPYEQYF. The chain combines TRBV6-6 with TRBJ2-7; D gene uncertain. Trimming left V 0 bases short and J 2 bases short, with 8 bases between. The CDR3 length is 14 residues. CDR1 is MNHNY and CDR2 is SVGAGI in the germline V gene (reference sequence).